This T cell receptor (beta chain) was profiled in a study of T cells in Graves' hyperthyroidism and ophthalmopathy. Study-wide results and caveats: Ophthalmopathy was distinguished from stable hyperthyroidism by 13 V-J signatures. Expanded thyroid clonotypes (above 0.001) were mostly also found in blood. The model anticipated ophthalmopathy a median about six months pre-onset.

This clonotype appeared a few times. Its cognate antigen is unknown. Regions amplified from RNA transcripts were the TCR beta CDR3 regions. First-round RT-PCR of the TCR CDR3 relied on the HTBI primer set. TCRdb processed the multiplex PCR reads anew with MiXCR; each CDR3 protein has one entry. The data hold more than 350,000 distinct CDR3 sequences, with 12% to 15% observed a single time. Sequencing used blood. This receptor was taken from an older woman with Graves' ophthalmopathy.

CDR3 coding DNA: TGTGCCAGCAGTGCGTCTAGCGGGAGGGGGGAGCAGTACTTC. This encodes CASSASSGRGEQYF. The chain employs TRBV2 and TRBJ2-7; 12 nucleotides match TRBD2. With 4 bases clipped from V and 7 bases from J, the junction kept 5 bases outside the gene matches. CDR3 length equals 14 residues. CDR1 and CDR2 from the germline V gene are SNHLY and FYNNEI. The full variable domain, its missing parts supplied by reference TRBV2 and TRBJ2-7, is EPEVTQTPSHQVTQMGQEVILRCVPISNHLYFYWYRQILGQKVEFLVSFYNNEISEKSEIFDDQFSVERPDGSNFTLKIRSTKLEDSAMYFCASSASSGRGEQYFGPGTRLTVT.